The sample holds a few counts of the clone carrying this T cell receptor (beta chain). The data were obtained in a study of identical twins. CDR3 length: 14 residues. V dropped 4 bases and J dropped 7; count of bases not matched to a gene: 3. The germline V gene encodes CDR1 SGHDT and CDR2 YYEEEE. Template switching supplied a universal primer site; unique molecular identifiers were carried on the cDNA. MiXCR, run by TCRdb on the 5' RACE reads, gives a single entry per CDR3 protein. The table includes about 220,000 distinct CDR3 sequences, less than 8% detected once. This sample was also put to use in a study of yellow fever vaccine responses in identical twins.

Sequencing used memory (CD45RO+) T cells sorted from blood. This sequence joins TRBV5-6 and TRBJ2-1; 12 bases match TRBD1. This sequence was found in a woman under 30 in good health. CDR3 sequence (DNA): TGTGCCAGCAGCCGGGACAGGGGGCGAAATGAGCAGTTCTTC. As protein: CASSRDRGRNEQFF.